Shown below are 31 T cell receptor beta chains from a single sample sequenced in a study of blood T cell repertoires in COVID-19. Sequencing was performed with immunoSEQ multiplex PCR; in TCRdb, only in-frame clones are kept and a portion is missing. The table shows about 110,000 clones, with about 87% occurring only once. The specimen sequenced was peripheral blood. Receptors were obtained from a human donor in a cohort sampled during active COVID-19.

This clone has more than one count but fewer than ten. This chain connects TRBV6-4 to TRBJ1-1; TRBD1 matches at 8 bases. J gave up 7 bases and V 6 bases, and 13 bases lay outside the gene matches. The length of the CDR3 is 15 residues. CDR1 is MRHNA, CDR2 SNTAGT, per germline. The DNA for the CDR3 is TGTGCCAGCAGACAGTCAGGGGGCGGAATCAGTGAAGCTTTCTTT. Protein product: CASRQSGGGISEAFF.

The J gene is TRBJ2-7, the V gene TRBV4-2, with TRBD2 identical over 10 bases. Germline CDR1 LGHNA, CDR2 YNFKEQ. With 2 bases clipped from V and 7 bases from J, the junction kept 5 bases outside the gene matches. This CDR3 has 14 residues. CDR3 nucleotide sequence: TGTGCCAGCAGCCAATTAGCGGGGGGTAAAGAGCAGTACTTC. Its protein product is CASSQLAGGKEQYF.

This clone was observed once. The rearrangement joins TRBV5-4 to TRBJ1-2, with unresolved D. The CDR3 length is 12 residues. V gave up 7 bases and J gave up 12 bases, with 19 bases separating them. Germline CDR1 and CDR2: SGHNT and YYREEE (reference sequence). The CDR3 here is CASGAPSMGDTF. The DNA for the CDR3 is TGTGCCAGCGGTGCCCCATCAATGGGCGACACCTTC.

The rearrangement links TRBV28 to TRBJ2-7; TRBD1 might be the D (5 bases). Between the trimmed V and J ends, which lost 3 bases and 6 bases, there was a span of 15 bases. The CDR3 runs 14 residues. Germline CDR1 is MDHEN and CDR2 is SYDVKM. CDR3 sequence: CASSFRVSRSEQYF. In nucleotides, the CDR3 is TGTGCCAGCAGTTTCAGGGTATCGAGGTCCGAGCAGTACTTC. The entire variable domain, with the rest obtained from reference TRBV28 and TRBJ2-7, is as follows: DVKVTQSSRYLVKRTGEKVFLECVQDMDHENMFWYRQDPGLGLRLIYFSYDVKMKEKGDIPEGYSVSREKKERFSLILESASTNQTSMYLCASSFRVSRSEQYFGPGTRLTVT.

CDR3 residues: CASSEAVAGGPFSYEQYF. DNA for the CDR3: TGTGCCAGCAGTGAAGCGGTAGCGGGAGGGCCCTTTTCCTACGAGCAGTACTTC. This rearrangement joins TRBV6-1 to TRBJ2-7; 11 bases map to TRBD2. CDR3 length: 18 amino acids. CDR1 MNHNS and CDR2 SASEGT come from the germline V gene. V dropped 0 bases and J dropped 1; count of bases not matched to a gene: 8.

This sequence joins TRBV10-1 and TRBJ1-2, with 9 bases aligning to TRBD1. Trimming removed 4 bases from V and 3 bases from J; junction bases left unmatched: 6. Germline CDR1 WNHNN, CDR2 SYGVQD (reference sequence). CDR3 length equals 15 residues. CDR3 sequence reads: CASSGRQGDHYGYTF. The CDR3 coding sequence is TGCGCCAGCAGTGGACGACAGGGGGATCACTATGGCTACACCTTC.

The rearrangement joins TRBV7-2 to TRBJ2-5; tentative D call: TRBD2 (6 bases). The CDR3 runs 18 residues. V was cut by 1 base and J by 4 bases, with 22 bases left in between. The germline V gene has CDR1 SGHTA and CDR2 FQGNSA. The CDR3: CASSLGERGAQGGETQYF. As DNA, the CDR3 is TGTGCCAGCAGCTTAGGGGAACGAGGGGCCCAGGGAGGAGAGACCCAGTACTTC.

The chain uses TRBV5-4 and TRBJ2-7; perhaps TRBD2 as D (7 bases). Per the germline V gene, CDR1 is SGHNT and CDR2 is YYREEE (reference sequence). The V and J ends lost 4 bases and 2 bases respectively, with 16 bases between them. The CDR3 consists of 15 residues. As DNA, the CDR3 is TGTGCCAGCAGCGCTGGGGGGGGCCCTCCCTACGAGCAGTACTTC. Its protein is CASSAGGGPPYEQYF.

The chain couples TRBV3-1 (or the pseudogene TRBV3-2) to TRBJ1-2; perhaps TRBD1 as D (5 bases). Trimming pared 1 base from V and 2 bases from J, leaving 11 bases between. The germline gives CDR1 LGHDT, CDR2 YNNKEL (reference sequence). The CDR3 covers 15 residues. The CDR3 loop reads CASSQGTNRNYGYTF. CDR3 bases: TGTGCCAGCAGCCAAGGGACAAATCGAAACTATGGCTACACCTTC.

V and J are TRBV13 and TRBJ2-5; D remains unclear. CDR1 PRHDT and CDR2 FYEKMQ come from the germline V gene (reference sequence). CDR3 size: 12 residues. Trimming shortened V by 4 bases and J by 2 bases, and 5 bases separated the two germline ends. The CDR3 DNA is TGTGCCAGCAGCTCTAGTCAAGAGACCCAGTACTTC. Protein: CASSSSQETQYF.

The chain links TRBV4-2 to TRBJ1-1; D possibly corresponds to TRBD1 (5 bases). Germline loops: CDR1 LGHNA, CDR2 YNFKEQ. The CDR3 length is 15 residues. Trimming took off 7 bases at V and 1 base at J, with 16 bases between the two ends. This CDR3 reads CASNGGANENTEAFF. The CDR3 DNA is TGTGCCAGCAATGGAGGGGCCAATGAGAACACTGAAGCTTTCTTT.

This clone was recorded once. V gene TRBV18 combines with J gene TRBJ2-7, with D possibly matching TRBD1 (5 bases). V was pared by 3 bases and J by 6 bases, with 9 bases between. The CDR3 consists of 12 residues. The germline gives CDR1 KGHSH, CDR2 LQKENI. The CDR3 region is CASSPDRSEQYF. The CDR3 DNA sequence: TGTGCCAGCTCACCCGACAGATCCGAGCAGTACTTC.

The rearrangement links TRBV5-1 to TRBJ2-5, with 7 bases that match TRBD1. The CDR3 loop spans 15 amino acids. The germline V gene encodes CDR1 SGHRS and CDR2 YFSETQ. The junction had 8 bases not matched to a gene; V was cut back by 2 bases and J by 4 bases. CDR3 DNA: TGCGCCAGCAGCTTTGCCCCGGGACAGCTAGAGACCCAGTACTTC. It yields the protein CASSFAPGQLETQYF.

This clone appeared once. V usage is TRBV11-1 and J usage is TRBJ1-2; D is undetermined. Germline V lookup: CDR1 SGHAT, CDR2 FQDESV (reference sequence). The CDR3 runs to 12 residues. Trimming stripped 2 bases from V and 6 bases from J, with 7 bases between. The DNA for the CDR3 is TGTGCCAGCAGCTTAAACCAGGATGGCTACACCTTC. This sequence encodes CASSLNQDGYTF. The full variable domain, its missing parts supplied by reference TRBV11-1 and TRBJ1-2, is EAEVAQSPRYKITEKSQAVAFWCDPISGHATLYWYRQILGQGPELLVQFQDESVVDDSQLPKDRFSAERLKGVDSTLKIQPAELGDSAMYLCASSLNQDGYTFGSGTRLTVV.

V gene TRBV9 combines with J gene TRBJ1-4; TRBD1 matches at 7 bases. CDR1 is SGDLS, CDR2 YYNGEE, per germline. V was clipped by 4 bases and J by 4 bases; unmatched bases: 10. This CDR3 has 16 amino acids. CDR3 sequence reads: CASSPSGTARNEKLFF. CDR3 bases: TGTGCCAGCAGCCCTAGTGGGACAGCTCGTAATGAAAAACTGTTTTTT.

V usage is TRBV5-1 and J usage is TRBJ2-2; TRBD2 aligns across 10 bases. The CDR3 is 18 residues long. Germline CDR1 reads SGHRS; CDR2 reads YFSETQ. V lost 3 bases and J lost 0; bases outside the gene matches: 8. This CDR3 reads CASSSGVAGGSNTGELFF. The CDR3 DNA sequence: TGCGCCAGCAGCTCAGGAGTAGCGGGGGGCTCGAACACCGGGGAGCTGTTTTTT.

V and J are TRBV12-5 and TRBJ2-6; tentative D call: TRBD1 (5 bases). The CDR3 has 17 residues. The V gene's germline CDR1 is LGHNT and CDR2 FRNRAP. The germline V and J ends were trimmed by 3 bases and 0 bases, with 12 bases remaining between them. CDR3 bases: TGTGCTAGTGGTTTAAACAGGTTCAGCTCTGGGGCCAACGTCCTGACTTTC. This sequence encodes CASGLNRFSSGANVLTF.

This chain uses TRBV24-1 with TRBJ1-2, with D perhaps TRBD1 (6 bases). This CDR3 spans 12 amino acids. Germline V gives CDR1 KGHDR, CDR2 SFDVKD. V was cut by 9 bases and J by 8 bases, with 15 bases left in between. CDR3 DNA: TGTGCCACCCGGGACACATTCTTAGGCTACACCTTC. Translation gives CATRDTFLGYTF.

The J gene is TRBJ1-1, the V gene TRBV5-4, with TRBD1 as a possible D gene (5 bases). The CDR3 consists of 13 residues. The V gene's germline CDR1 is SGHNT and CDR2 YYREEE (reference sequence). With 5 bases removed from V and 0 bases from J, the gap between germline ends came to 8 bases. CDR3 DNA sequence: TGTGCCAGCAGTCAGGGTTTGAACACTGAAGCTTTCTTT. It translates to CASSQGLNTEAFF.

The CDR3 loop reads CASSEDSSNTGELFF. The CDR3 nucleotides are TGTGCCAGCAGTGAGGACAGCTCGAACACCGGGGAGCTGTTTTTT. The chain joins TRBV2 to TRBJ2-2; tentative D call: TRBD1 (6 bases). The V end was cut by 3 bases, the J end by 0 bases, with 8 bases between. Germline V gene sequence: CDR1 SNHLY, CDR2 FYNNEI. This CDR3 has 15 amino acids. The full variable domain, rest sourced from reference TRBV2 and TRBJ2-2, is EPEVTQTPSHQVTQMGQEVILRCVPISNHLYFYWYRQILGQKVEFLVSFYNNEISEKSEIFDDQFSVERPDGSNFTLKIRSTKLEDSAMYFCASSEDSSNTGELFFGEGSRLTVL.

This clone has only a few counts. The rearrangement joins TRBV6-5 to TRBJ1-5; 11 bases are a match to TRBD1. V shed 4 bases and J 5 bases; nucleotides not matched to a gene: 1. The CDR3 extends over 14 amino acids. Germline V gene lookup returns CDR1 MNHEY and CDR2 SVGAGI. CDR3 nucleotide sequence: TGTGCCAGCAGTTGGACAGGGGGCGATCAGCCCCAGCATTTT. This gives the protein CASSWTGGDQPQHF.

This CDR3 is CASSVRTSGNNEQFF. CDR3 coding DNA: TGTGCCAGCAGTGTACGGACTAGCGGCAACAATGAGCAGTTCTTC. The chain has TRBV2 and TRBJ2-1, with 10 bases aligning to TRBD2. This CDR3 contains 15 residues. Germline CDR1 reads SNHLY; CDR2 reads FYNNEI. With 4 bases clipped from V and 5 bases from J, the junction kept 5 bases outside the gene matches.

This clone was seen only once. This chain connects TRBV20-1 to TRBJ2-7, with D perhaps matching TRBD2 (5 bases). V shed 3 bases and J shed 2 bases, with 17 bases lying between them. The V gene's germline CDR1 is DFQATT and CDR2 SNEGSKA (reference sequence). This CDR3 has 15 amino acids. The CDR3 loop reads CSASSDGIFTYEQYF. In nucleotides, the CDR3 is TGCAGTGCTAGTAGCGACGGAATTTTTACCTACGAGCAGTACTTC.

The V call is TRBV5-4, the J call TRBJ2-7; 8 bases are shared with TRBD2. The CDR3 runs to 15 residues. The germline CDR1 and CDR2 sequences are SGHNT and YYREEE (reference sequence). Germline trimming cut 4 bases from V and 5 bases from J; bases unmatched to any gene: 11. The CDR3 coding sequence is TGTGCCAGCAGCGTTTCCGGGACTAGGACCCACGAGCAGTACTTC. It is translated as CASSVSGTRTHEQYF.

In this sample, this clone turned up once. CDR3 protein: CASWTSGRGETQYF. For the CDR3, the DNA is TGTGCCAGCTGGACTAGCGGGAGAGGAGAGACCCAGTACTTC. The chain links TRBV28 to TRBJ2-5; 13 bases are shared with TRBD2. The trim removed 8 bases at V and 4 bases at J, leaving 4 bases unmatched. Germline V gives CDR1 MDHEN, CDR2 SYDVKM. The CDR3 length is 14 residues.

The gene calls are TRBV3-1 (or the pseudogene TRBV3-2) and TRBJ1-2, with D tentatively TRBD1 (6 bases). The V end lost 0 bases, the J end lost 6 bases, and 14 bases lay between the germline ends. The CDR3 covers 15 residues. Per the germline V gene, CDR1 is LGHDT and CDR2 is YNNKEL (reference sequence). CDR3 in DNA: TGTGCCAGCAGCCAAGATTGGGGGGGCGCAGATGGCTACACCTTC. Translating it yields CASSQDWGGADGYTF.

The rearrangement uses TRBV7-3 and TRBJ2-3; D remains ambiguous. The CDR3 contains 13 residues. CDR1 and CDR2 from the germline V gene are SGHTA and FQGTGA. V was trimmed by 2 bases and J by 3 bases, leaving 6 bases between them. CDR3 protein: CASSLSRTDTQYF. The CDR3 bases are TGTGCCAGCAGCTTATCACGGACAGATACGCAGTATTTT.

This clone was seen just once. The chain combines TRBV4-3 with TRBJ2-2; D is ambiguous. Trimming took off 0 bases at V and 6 bases at J, with 8 bases between the two ends. Per the germline V gene, CDR1 is LGHNA and CDR2 is YSLEER. The CDR3 runs 14 residues. The CDR3 DNA follows: TGCGCCAGCAGCCAAGATTTGGCCCCCGGGGAGCTGTTTTTT. Amino acid sequence: CASSQDLAPGELFF.

V and J are TRBV7-2 and TRBJ2-7; TRBD2 aligns across 8 bases. The junction had 10 bases not matched to a gene; V was cut back by 5 bases and J by 4 bases. The CDR3 runs to 15 residues. The germline V gene has CDR1 SGHTA and CDR2 FQGNSA. The CDR3 spells CASSLYRGGQYEQYF. The CDR3 bases are TGTGCCAGCAGCCTTTACCGGGGGGGCCAGTACGAGCAGTACTTC.

This chain connects TRBV19 to TRBJ2-1, with D possibly being TRBD1 (5 bases). The CDR3 has 14 residues. CDR1 and CDR2 (germline): LNHDA, SQIVND (reference sequence). Trimming took off 7 bases at V and 6 bases at J, with 16 bases between the two ends. CDR3 region: CASTDTGASNEQFF. The CDR3 DNA reads TGTGCCAGTACTGACACTGGGGCCTCCAATGAGCAGTTCTTC. Full variable domain (outside the CDR3, taken from reference TRBV19 and TRBJ2-1): DGGITQSPKYLFRKEGQNVTLSCEQNLNHDAMYWYRQDPGQGLRLIYYSQIVNDFQKGDIAEGYSVSREKKESFPLTVTSAQKNPTAFYLCASTDTGASNEQFFGPGTRLTVL.

The gene calls are TRBV3-1 (or the pseudogene TRBV3-2) and TRBJ2-5, with 10 bases that match TRBD2. Germline CDR1 LGHDT, CDR2 YNNKEL (reference sequence). The junction had 10 bases not matched to a gene; V was cut back by 1 base and J by 5 bases. There are 17 residues in the CDR3. The CDR3 region is CASSQVPPSGSGETQYF. DNA of the CDR3: TGTGCCAGCAGCCAAGTCCCTCCTAGCGGGAGTGGGGAGACCCAGTACTTC.